The TCR beta chain described here comes from a study of blood T cell repertoires in COVID-19. Study details: Samples representing acute and convalescent COVID-19 were sourced from the United States, Italy and Spain. PBMCs, B-cell-depleted T cells, or T cells were the source of the cDNA or gDNA that made up the material.

Using immunoSEQ multiplex PCR, the repertoire was profiled, and TCRdb retains in-frame clones only, with some absent. The sample holds fewer than 350,000 clones, roughly 85% seen once. Per the germline V gene, CDR1 is SGHAT and CDR2 is FQNNGV. Trimming took 0 bases from V and 8 from J; bases not matched to a gene: 1. The CDR3 length is 13 residues. This sequence joins TRBV11-2 and TRBJ2-4, with 7 bases aligning to TRBD1. The clonotype originates from a human donor in a cohort sampled during active COVID-19. Sequenced: peripheral blood. DNA of the CDR3: TGTGCCAGCAGCTTAGAAAGGGGGCACATTCAGTACTTC. It specifies CASSLERGHIQYF. Combining the CDR3 with reference TRBV11-2 and TRBJ2-4 gives the whole variable domain EAGVAQSPRYKIIEKRQSVAFWCNPISGHATLYWYQQILGQGPKLLIQFQNNGVVDDSQLPKDRFSAERLKGVDSTLKIQPAKLEDSAVYLCASSLERGHIQYFGAGTRLSVL.